This T cell receptor beta chain came from a study of T cell repertoires in cytomegalovirus infection. The CDR3 length is 16 residues. Germline CDR1 MNHEY, CDR2 SVGAGI. V lost 6 bases to trimming and J lost 5 bases; unmatched junction nucleotides: 12. With respect to this clonotype: No antigen is known for it.

TCRdb reanalysed the reads using MiXCR and keeps one entry per CDR3 protein. Of hundreds of thousands of distinct CDR3 sequences listed, 25% to 30% were seen once; the top ten hold roughly 20%. Overall study findings and caveats: The ex vivo response was dominated by HLA-C-restricted CMV-specific TCR beta clonotypes.

The starting material was cultured PBMCs, obtained from culture after CMV antigen stimulation. The TCR originated in a human donor in good health (CMV status not recorded). Some clones in this sample may be carry-over from other donors' samples. The chain employs TRBV6-5 and TRBJ2-3; 9 bases are a match to TRBD2. The CDR3: CASRSFAGGRRDTQYF. CDR3 nucleotide sequence: TGTGCCAGCAGGTCCTTCGCGGGGGGGCGGAGAGATACGCAGTATTTT.